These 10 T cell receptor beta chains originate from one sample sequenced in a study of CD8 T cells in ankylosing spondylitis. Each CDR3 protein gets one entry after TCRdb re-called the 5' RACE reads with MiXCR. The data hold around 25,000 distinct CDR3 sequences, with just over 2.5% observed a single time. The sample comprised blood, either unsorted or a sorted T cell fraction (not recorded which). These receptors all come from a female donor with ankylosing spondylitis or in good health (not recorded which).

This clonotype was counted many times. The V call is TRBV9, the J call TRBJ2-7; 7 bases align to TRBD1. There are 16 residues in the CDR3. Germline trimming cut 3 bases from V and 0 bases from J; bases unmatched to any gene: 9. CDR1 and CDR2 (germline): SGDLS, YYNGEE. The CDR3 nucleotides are TGTGCCAGCAGCGCCCAAGGGGGCGCCAGCTCCTACGAGCAGTACTTC. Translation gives CASSAQGGASSYEQYF.

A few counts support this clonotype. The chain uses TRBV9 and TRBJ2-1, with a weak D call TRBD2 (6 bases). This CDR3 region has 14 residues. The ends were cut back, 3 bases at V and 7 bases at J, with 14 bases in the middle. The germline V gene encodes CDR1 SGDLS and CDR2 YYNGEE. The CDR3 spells CASSATGVHNEQFF. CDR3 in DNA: TGTGCCAGCAGCGCGACGGGAGTTCATAATGAGCAGTTCTTC.

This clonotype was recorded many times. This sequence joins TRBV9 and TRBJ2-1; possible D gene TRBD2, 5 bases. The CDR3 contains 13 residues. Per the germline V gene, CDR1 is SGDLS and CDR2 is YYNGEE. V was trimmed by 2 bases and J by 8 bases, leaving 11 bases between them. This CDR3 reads CASSVTLGDEQFF. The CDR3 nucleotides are TGTGCCAGCAGCGTGACGCTCGGGGATGAGCAGTTCTTC.

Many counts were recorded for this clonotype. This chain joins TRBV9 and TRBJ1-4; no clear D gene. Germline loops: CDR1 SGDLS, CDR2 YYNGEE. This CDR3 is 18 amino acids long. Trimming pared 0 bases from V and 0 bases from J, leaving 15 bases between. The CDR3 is CASSVDRGGRTTNEKLFF. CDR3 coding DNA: TGTGCCAGCAGCGTAGACCGTGGAGGGCGGACAACTAATGAAAAACTGTTTTTT.

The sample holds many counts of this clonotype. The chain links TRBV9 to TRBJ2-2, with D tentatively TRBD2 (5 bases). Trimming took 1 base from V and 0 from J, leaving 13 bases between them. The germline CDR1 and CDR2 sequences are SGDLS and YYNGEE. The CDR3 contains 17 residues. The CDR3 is CASSVLPSITNTGELFF. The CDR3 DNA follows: TGTGCCAGCAGCGTACTCCCTAGCATAACGAACACCGGGGAGCTGTTTTTT.

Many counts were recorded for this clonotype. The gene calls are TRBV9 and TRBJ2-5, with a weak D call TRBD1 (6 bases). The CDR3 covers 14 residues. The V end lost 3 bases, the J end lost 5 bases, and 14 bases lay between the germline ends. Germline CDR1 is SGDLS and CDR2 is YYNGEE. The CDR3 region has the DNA TGTGCCAGCAGCGGCAGGGGTGTCGGCGAGACCCAGTACTTC. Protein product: CASSGRGVGETQYF.

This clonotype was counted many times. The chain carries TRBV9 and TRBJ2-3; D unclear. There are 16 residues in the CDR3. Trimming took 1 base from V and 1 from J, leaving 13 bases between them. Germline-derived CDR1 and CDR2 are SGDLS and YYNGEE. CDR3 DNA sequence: TGTGCCAGCAGCGTAACCCCACAGCTCCGCACAGATACGCAGTATTTT. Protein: CASSVTPQLRTDTQYF.

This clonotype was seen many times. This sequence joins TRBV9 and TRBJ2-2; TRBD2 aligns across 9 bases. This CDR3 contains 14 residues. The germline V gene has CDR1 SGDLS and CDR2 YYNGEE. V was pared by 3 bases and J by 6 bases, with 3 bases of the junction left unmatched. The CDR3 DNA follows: TGTGCCAGCAGCGAGGGACTAGCCCCCGGGGAGCTGTTTTTT. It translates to CASSEGLAPGELFF.

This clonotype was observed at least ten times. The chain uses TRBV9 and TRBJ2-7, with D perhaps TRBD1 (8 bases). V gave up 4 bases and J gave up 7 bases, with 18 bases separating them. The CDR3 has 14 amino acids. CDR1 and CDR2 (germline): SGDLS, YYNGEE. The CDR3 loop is CASSLEGQGGEQYF. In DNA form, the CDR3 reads TGTGCCAGCAGCCTTGAAGGACAGGGAGGGGAGCAGTACTTC. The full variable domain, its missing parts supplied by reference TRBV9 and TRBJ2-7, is DSGVTQTPKHLITATGQRVTLRCSPRSGDLSVYWYQQSLDQGLQFLIQYYNGEERAKGNILERFSAQQFPDLHSELNLSSLELGDSALYFCASSLEGQGGEQYFGPGTRLTVT.

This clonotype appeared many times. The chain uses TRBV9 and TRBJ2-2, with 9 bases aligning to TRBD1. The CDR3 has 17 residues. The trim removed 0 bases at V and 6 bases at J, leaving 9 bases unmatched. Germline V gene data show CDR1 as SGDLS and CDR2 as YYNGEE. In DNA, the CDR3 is TGTGCCAGCAGCGTAGCGACCGGGACAGGGATCCCCGGGGAGCTGTTTTTT. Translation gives CASSVATGTGIPGELFF.